This is a list of T cell receptor beta chains from one sample in a study of CD8 T cell repertoires and HIV-1 epitope variants. For these TCRs, the target antigens are not known. Measured with immunoSEQ multiplex PCR; TCRdb has only the in-frame clones, and not every one. Of around 5,100 clones listed, more than 60% are singletons. The specimen was cultured CD8+ T cells derived from PBMCs. The receptors come from a male donor with HIV. Each CDR3 is given with its conserved first and last residue. D genes are given only for firm matches. Where a row states a size, it is once, few, many or the class of an expanded clone; other rows omit it.

D,V,size,J,CDR3,DNA
-,TRBV5-1,-,TRBJ2-1,CASSLGGNEQFF,TGCGCCAGCAGCTTGGGGGGAAATGAGCAGTTCTTC
-,TRBV5-1,-,TRBJ2-1,CASPDSDEQFF,TGCGCCAGCCCGGACAGTGATGAGCAGTTCTTC
-,TRBV4-2,once,TRBJ2-3,CASSQDPGTVLTDTQYF,TGTGCCAGCAGCCAAGATCCCGGGACGGTACTCACAGATACGCAGTATTTT
-,TRBV10-1,-,TRBJ2-1,CASSDPKGMGGNEQFF,TGCGCCAGCAGTGATCCGAAGGGGATGGGGGGCAATGAGCAGTTCTTC
-,TRBV28,-,TRBJ2-7,CASSFKYEQYF,TGTGCCAGCAGTTTTAAATACGAGCAGTACTTC
-,TRBV9,-,TRBJ1-2,CASSVGSGVSYGYTF,TGTGCCAGCAGCGTAGGTTCGGGAGTGAGCTATGGCTACACCTTC
TRBD1,TRBV25-1,-,TRBJ1-2,CASSEYGQGAWGYTF,TGTGCCAGCAGTGAATATGGGCAGGGGGCGTGGGGCTACACCTTC
TRBD1,TRBV13,-,TRBJ1-1,CASSSGQGAGTEAFF,TGTGCCAGCAGCTCGGGACAGGGGGCGGGCACTGAAGCTTTCTTT
-,TRBV7-2,-,TRBJ1-3,CASSPPSAGTGNTIYF,TGTGCCAGCAGCCCCCCCTCGGCCGGGACAGGAAACACCATATATTTT
TRBD2,TRBV6-4,-,TRBJ2-3,CASSEAGGTDTQYF,TGTGCCAGCAGTGAAGCGGGGGGCACAGATACGCAGTATTTT
-,TRBV5-4,-,TRBJ2-2,CASSPTWGSNTGELFF,TGTGCCAGCAGCCCGACCTGGGGATCGAACACCGGGGAGCTGTTTTTT
TRBD2,TRBV28,-,TRBJ2-1,CASTLGGGYNEQFF,TGTGCCAGCACCCTGGGGGGGGGCTACAATGAGCAGTTCTTC
-,TRBV5-8,-,TRBJ2-7,CASSDSTVTYEQYF,TGTGCCAGCAGCGACTCGACAGTTACCTACGAGCAGTACTTC
TRBD1,TRBV5-1,-,TRBJ2-7,CASSLLGDRGDEQYF,TGCGCCAGCAGCCTGCTGGGGGACAGGGGAGACGAGCAGTACTTC
-,TRBV2,once,TRBJ2-3,CASRMGGGWTDTQYF,TGTGCCAGCCGAATGGGAGGGGGTTGGACAGATACGCAGTATTTT
-,TRBV9,once,TRBJ2-7,CASSAGGISYEQYF,TGTGCCAGCAGCGCCGGGGGTATCTCCTACGAGCAGTACTTC
TRBD2,TRBV2,-,TRBJ2-1,CASSDPLAGGLYNEQFF,TGTGCCAGCAGTGACCCACTAGCGGGGGGCCTTTACAATGAGCAGTTCTTC
TRBD2,TRBV27,-,TRBJ2-1,CASTPSGSGNEQFF,TGTGCCAGCACCCCGAGCGGGAGCGGCAATGAGCAGTTCTTC
-,TRBV6-1,-,TRBJ1-5,CASSGGQGIHQPQHF,TGTGCCAGCAGTGGGGGGCAGGGGATACATCAGCCCCAGCATTTT
-,TRBV28,few,TRBJ1-2,CASSFYAGDGYTF,TGTGCCAGCAGTTTCTACGCAGGGGATGGCTACACCTTC
-,TRBV6-5,-,TRBJ2-7,CASSTHRDVNEQYF,TGTGCCAGCAGTACACACAGGGATGTCAACGAGCAGTACTTC
-,TRBV15,-,TRBJ2-2,CATSRDRGLTTGELFF,TGTGCCACCAGCAGAGATCGTGGTCTAACCACCGGGGAGCTGTTTTTT
TRBD2,TRBV5-3,few,TRBJ2-1,CARSPQRGDNEQFF,TGTGCCAGAAGTCCGCAGCGGGGGGACAATGAGCAGTTCTTC
-,TRBV10-3,-,TRBJ1-2,CAISDQTRGNYGYTF,TGTGCCATCAGTGATCAAACTAGGGGAAACTATGGCTACACCTTC
TRBD1,TRBV15,-,TRBJ1-5,CATSNSGQGNQPQHF,TGTGCCACCAGCAATTCCGGACAGGGCAATCAGCCCCAGCATTTT
-,TRBV7-9,few,TRBJ2-7,CASSLGQSLFDEQYF,TGTGCCAGCAGCTTAGGACAGAGCCTATTTGACGAGCAGTACTTC
-,TRBV27,large,TRBJ2-7,CASSLSQGTLSYEQYF,TGTGCCAGCAGTTTATCACAGGGAACCCTCTCCTACGAGCAGTACTTC